Listed here are 18 T cell receptor beta chains from one sample, sequenced in a study of blood T cell repertoires in COVID-19. Method: immunoSEQ multiplex PCR; TCRdb's copy keeps in-frame clones and lacks some. Among about 38,000 clones listed, around 96% were seen once. The sequenced material came from peripheral blood. Source of these receptors: a human donor with active COVID-19. The donor label of this sample is uncertain.

This sequence joins TRBV5-4 and TRBJ2-7; 7 positions agree with TRBD1. With 0 bases clipped from V and 1 base from J, the junction kept 4 bases outside the gene matches. The CDR3 totals 15 residues. Per germline, CDR1 SGHNT and CDR2 YYREEE (reference sequence). CDR3 in amino acids: CASSLVTGRSYEQYF. CDR3 DNA sequence: TGTGCCAGCAGCTTGGTGACAGGGCGTTCCTACGAGCAGTACTTC.

The rearrangement links TRBV5-4 to TRBJ2-6, with D uncertain. The CDR3 consists of 16 residues. Between the trimmed V and J ends, which lost 4 bases and 0 bases, there was a span of 11 bases. Germline V gene data show CDR1 as SGHNT and CDR2 as YYREEE (reference sequence). CDR3 in amino acids: CASSPMSVSGANVLTF. The CDR3 DNA reads as TGTGCCAGCAGCCCTATGTCGGTCTCTGGGGCCAACGTCCTGACTTTC.

The V gene is TRBV6-4, the J gene TRBJ2-7; D unclear. V lost 2 bases, J lost 3 bases, and 17 bases lay in between. The CDR3 contains 16 residues. Germline V gene lookup returns CDR1 MRHNA and CDR2 SNTAGT. CDR3 region: CASSDLKRKRYYEQYF. CDR3 bases: TGTGCCAGCAGTGACCTGAAGAGGAAGAGGTACTACGAGCAGTACTTC.

Only a few counts were recorded for this clone. The V and J genes are TRBV7-9 and TRBJ1-6; the D gene is possibly TRBD1 (5 bases). The CDR3 is 11 amino acids. The germline V gene encodes CDR1 SEHNR and CDR2 FQNEAQ (reference sequence). Trimming cost V 4 bases and J 14 bases, with 9 bases left between them. CDR3 nucleotides: TGTGCCAGCAGCTCCACGGGGGCCCTCCACTTT. This sequence encodes CASSSTGALHF.

The genes are TRBV4-3 and TRBJ2-5; 7 bases fit TRBD1. J was trimmed by 4 bases and V by 3 bases; bases with no gene match: 8. This CDR3 has 15 residues. The V gene's germline CDR1 is LGHNA and CDR2 YSLEER. The CDR3 DNA reads as TGCGCCAGCAGCCAGGGTGACAGGGTCCCAGAGACCCAGTACTTC. Amino acid sequence: CASSQGDRVPETQYF.

This clone has only one observation. The V and J genes are TRBV6-6 and TRBJ2-7; D may be TRBD2 (5 bases). In germline, CDR1 is MNHNY, CDR2 SVGAGI (reference sequence). V gave up 3 bases and J gave up 3 bases, with 12 bases separating them. CDR3 length equals 14 residues. This CDR3 is CASSYRGTHYEQYF. The CDR3 coding sequence is TGTGCCAGCAGTTATCGGGGTACACACTACGAGCAGTACTTC.

The chain is built from TRBV14 and TRBJ1-2, with 7 bases lining up with TRBD1. Trimming cost V 3 bases and J 4 bases; bases outside gene matches: 8. CDR3 size: 15 residues. The germline V gene has CDR1 SGHDN and CDR2 FVKESK. The CDR3 region has the DNA TGTGCCAGCAGCCATAGACAGGGAGGCCTCTATGGCTACACCTTC. Its protein is CASSHRQGGLYGYTF. The whole variable domain, filled in from reference TRBV14 and TRBJ1-2, reads EAGVTQFPSHSVIEKGQTVTLRCDPISGHDNLYWYRRVMGKEIKFLLHFVKESKQDESGMPNNRFLAERTGGTYSTLKVQPAELEDSGVYFCASSHRQGGLYGYTFGSGTRLTVV.

This clone has a single count. The gene calls are TRBV9 and TRBJ1-5; TRBD1 might be the D (6 bases). The CDR3 extends over 13 amino acids. Trimming stripped 3 bases from V and 9 bases from J, with 13 bases between. Germline V lookup: CDR1 SGDLS, CDR2 YYNGEE. The CDR3 region has the DNA TGTGCCAGCAGCGCAGTGGGGGGGCGGCCCCAGCATTTT. Encoded protein: CASSAVGGRPQHF.

The rearrangement links TRBV7-2 to TRBJ2-1; 9 bases match TRBD1. The germline gives CDR1 SGHTA, CDR2 FQGNSA. The CDR3 length is 14 residues. J was trimmed by 5 bases and V by 5 bases; bases with no gene match: 4. The CDR3 sequence is CASSTRTGDNEQFF. The CDR3 nucleotides are TGTGCCAGCAGCACCCGGACAGGGGACAATGAGCAGTTCTTC. The full variable domain, in which reference TRBV7-2 and TRBJ2-1 provide the parts outside the CDR3, is GAGVSQSPSNKVTEKGKDVELRCDPISGHTALYWYRQSLGQGLEFLIYFQGNSAPDKSGLPSDRFSAERTGGSVSTLTIQRTQQEDSAVYLCASSTRTGDNEQFFGPGTRLTVL.

The gene calls are TRBV6-2 or TRBV6-3 and TRBJ2-3, with D perhaps matching TRBD2 (5 bases). Per germline, CDR1 MNHEY and CDR2 SVGEGT. The CDR3 is made up of 16 amino acids. V was trimmed by 0 bases and J by 1 base, leaving 11 bases between them. CDR3 sequence reads: CASSYSRVVRTDTQYF. CDR3 nucleotide sequence: TGTGCCAGCAGTTACTCGAGGGTAGTCCGCACAGATACGCAGTATTTT.

J is TRBJ2-1 and V is TRBV28, with a weak D call TRBD1 (5 bases). CDR3 length equals 14 residues. CDR1 and CDR2 (germline): MDHEN, SYDVKM. The germline V and J ends were trimmed by 1 base and 9 bases, with 13 bases remaining between them. The CDR3 sequence is CASSLLQGFGEQFF. CDR3 nucleotides: TGTGCCAGCAGTTTATTGCAGGGTTTCGGTGAGCAGTTCTTC.

V is TRBV7-8 and J is TRBJ2-7, with TRBD2 matching 8 bases. Germline V gives CDR1 SGHVS, CDR2 FQNEAQ. The CDR3 spans 14 residues. V dropped 1 base and J dropped 5; count of bases not matched to a gene: 4. CDR3 loop: CASSLVIGGDEQYF. CDR3 coding DNA: TGTGCCAGCAGCTTAGTTATCGGGGGGGACGAGCAGTACTTC.

The chain combines TRBV2 with TRBJ1-1; TRBD1 matches 10 bases. CDR3 size: 13 residues. The germline V gene has CDR1 SNHLY and CDR2 FYNNEI. After removal of 4 bases from V and 5 bases from J, the junction contained 1 base not matched to a gene. This CDR3 is CASSGQGATEAFF. CDR3 nucleotide sequence: TGTGCCAGCAGTGGACAGGGGGCTACTGAAGCTTTCTTT.

The V call is TRBV15, the J call TRBJ1-1; TRBD1 is a possible D gene (6 bases). V was cut by 4 bases and J by 1 base, with 7 bases left in between. The CDR3 covers 13 residues. The germline V gene encodes CDR1 LNHNV and CDR2 YYDKDF (reference sequence). CDR3 region: CATSNRENTEAFF. As DNA, the CDR3 is TGTGCCACCAGCAACAGGGAGAACACTGAAGCTTTCTTT.

This sequence joins TRBV27 and TRBJ2-7; D might be TRBD2 (5 bases). Germline values: CDR1 MNHEY, CDR2 SMNVEV (reference sequence). This CDR3 region has 14 residues. V lost 5 bases, J lost 5 bases, and 16 bases lay in between. The CDR3 nucleotides read TGTGCCAGCAGTGCTCCTAGCCTCAACCACGAGCAGTACTTC. It specifies CASSAPSLNHEQYF.

This rearrangement joins TRBV5-4 to TRBJ2-3; 12 bases are shared with TRBD2. The CDR3 consists of 17 residues. Germline V gene data show CDR1 as SGHNT and CDR2 as YYREEE (reference sequence). V lost 1 base, J lost 3 bases, and 6 bases stayed unmatched. The CDR3 DNA sequence: TGTGCCAGCAGCTTGAAGCTAGCGGGAGGGCCGACAGATACGCAGTATTTT. Residues: CASSLKLAGGPTDTQYF.

The chain combines TRBV19 with TRBJ1-2, with 8 positions matching TRBD1. V was clipped by 4 bases and J by 1 base; unmatched bases: 2. CDR1 and CDR2 from the germline V gene are LNHDA and SQIVND (reference sequence). The CDR3 extends over 14 amino acids. CDR3 sequence: CASSNRGFNYGYTF. In nucleotides, the CDR3 is TGTGCCAGTAGTAACAGGGGGTTTAACTATGGCTACACCTTC. The full variable domain, in which reference TRBV19 and TRBJ1-2 provide the parts outside the CDR3, is DGGITQSPKYLFRKEGQNVTLSCEQNLNHDAMYWYRQDPGQGLRLIYYSQIVNDFQKGDIAEGYSVSREKKESFPLTVTSAQKNPTAFYLCASSNRGFNYGYTFGSGTRLTVV.

The J gene is TRBJ1-2, the V gene TRBV25-1; perhaps TRBD1 as D (6 bases). CDR3 length: 16 residues. Trimming stripped 2 bases from V and 2 bases from J, with 15 bases between. Looked up from germline, CDR1 is MGHDK and CDR2 is SYGVNS. DNA of the CDR3: TGTGCCAGCAGTGAAGTGTATGGAAGGGGGAACTATGGCTACACCTTC. This gives the protein CASSEVYGRGNYGYTF.